This is a list of T cell receptor beta chains from one sample in a study of cytomegalovirus exposure and HLA in healthy donors. The protocol was immunoSEQ multiplex PCR, while the TCRdb copy is restricted to in-frame clones and leaves out a portion. The data show over 70,000 clones, about 66% seen once. The sequenced material came from PBMCs. All receptors come from a woman aged 50 to 60 in good health and CMV-seropositive. Both conserved end residues are part of each CDR3. D genes are given only for firm matches. Size is stated for part of the rows, as once, few or many counts, or as a class when the clone is expanded.

d_call	v_call	cdr3_length	j_call	clone_size	cdr3_aa	cdr3_nt
-	TRBV4-1	14	TRBJ1-6	-	CASSQEAISSPLHF	TGCGCCAGCAGCCAAGAAGCTATAAGTTCACCCCTCCACTTT
TRBD1	TRBV28	14	TRBJ2-7	-	CASQGAVGSYEQYF	TGTGCCAGCCAGGGGGCCGTTGGGTCCTACGAGCAGTACTTC
TRBD1	TRBV7-9	13	TRBJ2-7	few	CSSGGQGNYEQYF	TGTTCCAGCGGCGGACAGGGGAACTACGAGCAGTACTTC
TRBD1	TRBV12-5	15	TRBJ2-5	-	CASGPPDRDQETQYF	TGTGCTAGTGGTCCCCCCGACAGGGACCAAGAGACCCAGTACTTC
TRBD2	TRBV7-2	14	TRBJ2-5	-	CASSLTGGVETQYF	TGTGCCAGCAGCTTGACCGGGGGGGTGGAGACCCAGTACTTC
TRBD1	TRBV2	13	TRBJ2-3	-	CASSGPRGDTQYF	TGTGCCAGCAGTGGTCCCAGGGGGGATACGCAGTATTTT
-	TRBV2	15	TRBJ2-7	-	CANRLDIQASYEQYF	TGTGCCAACCGTCTCGACATCCAAGCCTCCTACGAGCAGTACTTC
-	TRBV6-4	12	TRBJ2-1	-	CASSDFSGEQFF	TGTGCCAGCAGTGACTTTAGCGGTGAGCAGTTCTTC
-	TRBV7-2	14	TRBJ1-2	-	CASSSGTFVYGYTF	TGTGCCAGCAGTTCCGGGACATTTGTCTATGGCTACACCTTC
-	TRBV29-1	11	TRBJ1-1	-	CSDLSGTEAFF	TGCAGCGACTTATCGGGCACTGAAGCTTTCTTT
TRBD2	TRBV27	15	TRBJ2-1	-	CASTPGAGVYNEQFF	TGTGCCAGCACCCCGGGTGCGGGGGTGTACAATGAGCAGTTCTTC
TRBD2	TRBV28	15	TRBJ2-2	once	CASSFASGGYGELFF	TGTGCCAGCAGTTTCGCCAGCGGGGGGTACGGGGAGCTGTTTTTT
-	TRBV9	17	TRBJ1-4	few	CASSVGPGAGLGEKLFF	TGTGCCAGCAGCGTAGGGCCAGGGGCTGGGTTGGGAGAAAAACTGTTTTTT
-	TRBV28	13	TRBJ2-7	-	CASSPSRVGEQYF	TGTGCCAGCAGTCCCTCCAGGGTGGGGGAGCAGTACTTC
-	TRBV11-2	14	TRBJ2-2	-	CASSQILNTGELFF	TGTGCCAGCAGTCAGATACTAAACACCGGGGAGCTGTTTTTT
-	TRBV28	14	TRBJ1-6	-	CASSPPRQDSPLHF	TGTGCCAGCAGTCCCCCCCGGCAGGATTCACCCCTCCACTTT